Listed below are T cell receptor beta chains from one sample, sequenced in a study of blood T cell repertoires in COVID-19. Sequencing was performed with immunoSEQ multiplex PCR; in TCRdb, only in-frame clones are kept and a portion is missing. The table lists roughly 370,000 clones, just under 90% of them singletons, with 10% in the top ten. The material sequenced was PBMCs or T cells enriched from blood (not recorded which). The receptors come from a woman aged 50 to 60 who had recovered from COVID-19. Both conserved end residues are part of each CDR3. Fields, in order: CDR3 protein, CDR3 DNA, V gene, J gene, D gene, clone size. D genes are given only for firm matches. The size field is filled for only some rows; it gives once, few, many or a size class.

cdr3_aa: CSVAASGGAGDTQYF
cdr3_nt: TGCAGCGTTGCGGCTAGCGGGGGGGCGGGAGATACGCAGTATTTT
v_call: TRBV29-1
j_call: TRBJ2-3
d_call: TRBD2
clone_size: once

cdr3_aa: CASSFFQGYSEAFF
cdr3_nt: TGTGCCAGCTCATTTTTCCAGGGATACTCTGAAGCTTTCTTT
v_call: TRBV28
j_call: TRBJ1-1
d_call: -
clone_size: -

cdr3_aa: CASSPLTGAKDGYTF
cdr3_nt: TGTGCCAGCAGTCCCCTGACAGGGGCAAAGGATGGCTACACCTTC
v_call: TRBV27
j_call: TRBJ1-2
d_call: TRBD1
clone_size: -

cdr3_aa: CASSLESGKETQYF
cdr3_nt: TGCGCCAGCAGCTTGGAGTCAGGGAAAGAGACCCAGTACTTC
v_call: TRBV5-1
j_call: TRBJ2-5
d_call: -
clone_size: -

cdr3_aa: CAISGTGNQPQHF
cdr3_nt: TGTGCCATCAGTGGGACAGGCAATCAGCCCCAGCATTTT
v_call: TRBV10-3
j_call: TRBJ1-5
d_call: -
clone_size: -

cdr3_aa: CASSLGTSRTEAFF
cdr3_nt: TGTGCCAGCAGCTTAGGCACCTCGCGAACTGAAGCTTTCTTT
v_call: TRBV7-2
j_call: TRBJ1-1
d_call: -
clone_size: -

cdr3_aa: CATSREAGINTEAFF
cdr3_nt: TGTGCCACCAGCAGAGAGGCAGGCATTAACACTGAAGCTTTCTTT
v_call: TRBV15
j_call: TRBJ1-1
d_call: -
clone_size: -

cdr3_aa: CASSLLNRLGVREKLFF
cdr3_nt: TGTGCCAGCAGCTTGTTAAACAGGTTGGGTGTCCGCGAAAAACTGTTTTTT
v_call: TRBV5-6
j_call: TRBJ1-4
d_call: -
clone_size: -

cdr3_aa: CASGLADRGLINEQFF
cdr3_nt: TGTGCTAGTGGTTTGGCGGACAGGGGGCTCATCAATGAGCAGTTCTTC
v_call: TRBV12-5
j_call: TRBJ2-1
d_call: TRBD1
clone_size: -

cdr3_aa: CASSYSGQINQPQHF
cdr3_nt: TGTGCCAGCAGTTACTCGGGACAGATCAATCAGCCCCAGCATTTT
v_call: TRBV6-2/TRBV6-3
j_call: TRBJ1-5
d_call: TRBD1
clone_size: many

cdr3_aa: CASRAESSGYGYTF
cdr3_nt: TGCGCCAGCCGGGCGGAATCGAGCGGCTATGGCTACACCTTC
v_call: TRBV5-1
j_call: TRBJ1-2
d_call: -
clone_size: -

cdr3_aa: CASTPGSRGRNTEAFF
cdr3_nt: TGTGCCAGCACTCCCGGCTCGAGGGGGCGGAACACTGAAGCTTTCTTT
v_call: TRBV28
j_call: TRBJ1-1
d_call: TRBD1
clone_size: -

cdr3_aa: CASSSRDRGAYGYTF
cdr3_nt: TGTGCCAGCAGCTCGAGGGACAGGGGGGCCTATGGCTACACCTTC
v_call: TRBV7-2
j_call: TRBJ1-2
d_call: TRBD1
clone_size: once

cdr3_aa: CASSLKLSTNEKLFF
cdr3_nt: TGTGCCAGCAGCTTAAAGCTCTCAACTAATGAAAAACTGTTTTTT
v_call: TRBV13
j_call: TRBJ1-4
d_call: -
clone_size: -

cdr3_aa: CASSLGQGSDTEAFF
cdr3_nt: TGTGCCAGCAGCTTAGGACAGGGGTCCGACACTGAAGCTTTCTTT
v_call: TRBV5-4
j_call: TRBJ1-1
d_call: TRBD1
clone_size: few

cdr3_aa: CASQGLDNEQFF
cdr3_nt: TGTGCCAGCCAGGGACTAGATAATGAGCAGTTCTTC
v_call: TRBV18
j_call: TRBJ2-1
d_call: TRBD2
clone_size: once

cdr3_aa: CASSRENYEAFF
cdr3_nt: TGTGCCAGCAGCCGAGAGAACTATGAAGCTTTCTTT
v_call: TRBV4-2
j_call: TRBJ1-1
d_call: -
clone_size: -

cdr3_aa: CASSLSSGSTDTQYF
cdr3_nt: TGTGCCAGCAGCTTGTCGTCAGGTAGCACAGATACGCAGTATTTT
v_call: TRBV5-5
j_call: TRBJ2-3
d_call: -
clone_size: -

cdr3_aa: CASSFTSSGETQYF
cdr3_nt: TGTGCCAGCAGTTTCACGTCTAGCGGGGAGACCCAGTACTTC
v_call: TRBV27
j_call: TRBJ2-5
d_call: TRBD2
clone_size: -

cdr3_aa: CARSTTGFRQETQYF
cdr3_nt: TGTGCCAGAAGCACGACAGGGTTTCGGCAAGAGACCCAGTACTTC
v_call: TRBV5-3
j_call: TRBJ2-5
d_call: TRBD1
clone_size: -

cdr3_aa: CASSFLQMNTEAFF
cdr3_nt: TGCGCCAGCAGCTTCTTACAGATGAACACTGAAGCTTTCTTT
v_call: TRBV5-1
j_call: TRBJ1-1
d_call: -
clone_size: once

cdr3_aa: CASSVVRGLGGNTIYF
cdr3_nt: TGTGCCAGCAGTGTGGTTCGAGGGTTAGGTGGAAACACCATATATTTT
v_call: TRBV6-1
j_call: TRBJ1-3
d_call: -
clone_size: few

cdr3_aa: CASSQGGSGEQYF
cdr3_nt: TGTGCCAGCAGCCAAGGAGGATCGGGCGAGCAGTACTTC
v_call: TRBV4-2
j_call: TRBJ2-7
d_call: -
clone_size: -

cdr3_aa: CASSLGSLADYNEQFF
cdr3_nt: TGTGCCAGCAGCTTAGGGTCGCTAGCGGACTACAATGAGCAGTTCTTC
v_call: TRBV7-9
j_call: TRBJ2-1
d_call: TRBD2
clone_size: once

cdr3_aa: CSARRTGAAFF
cdr3_nt: TGCAGTGCTAGACGGACAGGTGCGGCTTTCTTT
v_call: TRBV20-1
j_call: TRBJ1-1
d_call: TRBD1
clone_size: -

cdr3_aa: CASREGAPGDYGYTF
cdr3_nt: TGCGCCAGCAGAGAGGGAGCTCCCGGGGACTATGGCTACACCTTC
v_call: TRBV10-2
j_call: TRBJ1-2
d_call: -
clone_size: -

cdr3_aa: CASSLRGGTPHEQFF
cdr3_nt: TGTGCCAGCAGCTTACGTGGGGGGACGCCGCATGAGCAGTTCTTC
v_call: TRBV7-2
j_call: TRBJ2-1
d_call: -
clone_size: -

cdr3_aa: CASSPQGNTEAFF
cdr3_nt: TGTGCCAGCAGTCCCCAGGGGAACACTGAAGCTTTCTTT
v_call: TRBV7-9
j_call: TRBJ1-1
d_call: -
clone_size: -

cdr3_aa: CASRSGELANYGYTF
cdr3_nt: TGTGCCAGCAGATCAGGGGAGTTAGCTAACTATGGCTACACCTTC
v_call: TRBV28
j_call: TRBJ1-2
d_call: -
clone_size: -